The clone carrying this TCR beta chain was picked up many times. What it binds is not known. The data stem from a study of T-cell reconstitution after alpha-beta-depleted transplantation in children. Study-wide points: It was reported that alpha-beta T cells came from several hundred expanded graft clones (about two months after transplant). T-cell counts and diversity at one year post-transplant came mainly from newly produced T cells.

TCRbeta library construction was performed incorporating unique molecular identifiers. Each CDR3 protein gets one entry after TCRdb re-called the PCR reads with MiXCR. This table has 200,000 to 250,000 distinct CDR3 sequences, around 9.9% appearing once. Sequenced here: PBMCs, sampled before TCRalphabeta/CD19-depleted stem cell transplant. The TCR sequence derives from a child younger than two with acute myeloid leukemia, due to receive a stem cell transplant.

The CDR3 reads CASSWGSEAFF. CDR3 in DNA: TGTGCCAGCAGTTGGGGGTCTGAAGCTTTCTTT. The chain employs TRBV5-6 and TRBJ1-1; D is perhaps TRBD1 (5 bases). With 5 bases removed from V and 6 bases from J, the gap between germline ends came to 8 bases. Germline loops: CDR1 SGHDT, CDR2 YYEEEE. The CDR3 is 11 amino acids.